The 2 T cell receptor beta chains given below trace back to one sample, sequenced in a study of shared clonotypes between healthy human individuals. Method: immunoSEQ multiplex PCR; TCRdb's copy keeps in-frame clones and lacks some. This sample yields roughly 1,500,000 clones, of which 95% to 99% are seen a single time; roughly 0.42% belongs to the top ten. The sample taken for sequencing was naive CD4+ T cells sorted from blood. As for subset: CD45RA+ positively selected. The receptors here all came from a man under 40 in good health.

The chain employs TRBV6-6 and TRBJ2-3; unclear D gene. This CDR3 has 14 amino acids. CDR1 and CDR2 (germline): MNHNY, SVGAGI (reference sequence). Trimming shortened V by 0 bases and J by 7 bases, and 11 bases separated the two germline ends. This chain's CDR3 is CASSYSNAKNTQYF. The DNA of the CDR3 is TGTGCCAGCAGTTACTCGAACGCCAAAAATACGCAGTATTTT.

Details on this clone: Other DNA sequences of this sample code for an identical CDR3. This rearrangement joins TRBV9 to TRBJ2-5; possible D gene TRBD2, 6 bases. This CDR3 has 14 residues. The germline V gene has CDR1 SGDLS and CDR2 YYNGEE. The V gene lost 0 bases and the J gene lost 2 bases, with 8 bases spanning the gap. The CDR3 nucleotides read TGTGCCAGCAGCGTAGCGGCGGGACAAGAGACCCAGTACTTC. Its translation is CASSVAAGQETQYF.